Reported below is one T cell receptor (beta chain). Germline lookup yields CDR1 SGHAT and CDR2 FQNNGV. V shed 5 bases and J shed 1 base, with 6 bases lying between them. CDR3 length: 12 amino acids. This entry belongs to a study of a mutant IDH1 vaccine in newly diagnosed glioma. Some clones are missing from TCRdb's copy, which holds only in-frame ones; the method was immunoSEQ multiplex PCR. The data contain over 45,000 clones, approximately 91% of them seen just once; the ten biggest clones take up roughly 2.5%. Time point denoted: baseline, week 1 (first vaccination visit). Noted treatment: pre-vaccination baseline after standard-of-care therapy.

The clonotype originates from a man aged 50 to 59 with glioma. The gene calls are TRBV11-2 and TRBJ2-7; no clear D. Specimen: PBMCs, collected from a glioma patient treated with radiotherapy, temozolomide or both. CDR3 amino acids: CASSRNSYEQYF. The DNA of the CDR3 is TGTGCCAGCAGCCGGAATTCCTACGAGCAGTACTTC.